The rows below give T cell receptor beta chains drawn from one sample of a study of cytomegalovirus exposure and HLA in healthy donors. Repertoires were generated with immunoSEQ multiplex PCR, while TCRdb's copy carries only in-frame clones and drops some. This table holds approximately 290,000 clones, 80% found once. The sample was PBMCs. Every receptor here comes from a girl aged 2-10 years in good health and CMV-seronegative. Both conserved end residues are part of each CDR3. A D gene is named only where the DNA matches it firmly. The size of a clone is reported for some rows only, either as once, few or many, or as a class for expanded clones.

d_call,j_call,clone_size,v_call,cdr3_aa,cdr3_nt
NA,TRBJ2-5,NA,TRBV4-1,CASSQGGQETQYF,TGCGCCAGCAGCCAGGGGGGCCAAGAGACCCAGTACTTC
NA,TRBJ2-7,once,TRBV28,CASSLNSAGKYEQYF,TGTGCCAGCAGTTTAAATAGTGCAGGAAAATACGAGCAGTACTTC
TRBD1,TRBJ1-6,NA,TRBV28,CASNWGQGASPLHF,TGTGCCAGCAATTGGGGACAGGGCGCTTCACCCCTCCACTTT
TRBD1,TRBJ2-7,NA,TRBV11-1,CASSLFGQETYEQYF,TGTGCCAGCAGCTTATTCGGACAGGAGACCTACGAGCAGTACTTC
NA,TRBJ2-1,NA,TRBV7-6,CASSLVSGPTNEQFF,TGTGCCAGCAGCTTAGTAAGCGGTCCCACCAATGAGCAGTTCTTC
NA,TRBJ2-7,NA,TRBV6-1,CASSEGAGASYEQYF,TGTGCCAGCAGTGAAGGGGCAGGGGCCTCCTACGAGCAGTACTTC
TRBD1,TRBJ1-2,NA,TRBV18,CASSPNQPGGSNYGYTF,TGTGCCAGCTCACCGAACCAGCCAGGGGGCTCTAACTATGGCTACACCTTC
NA,TRBJ1-3,NA,TRBV10-1,CASSVGLGNTIYF,TGCGCCAGCAGTGTGGGGCTTGGAAACACCATATATTTT
NA,TRBJ2-1,NA,TRBV7-3,CASSSSISGEQFF,TGTGCCAGCAGCTCCAGTATCAGTGGTGAGCAGTTCTTC
NA,TRBJ2-5,NA,TRBV5-1,CASSLTVPKETQYF,TGCGCCAGCAGCTTGACGGTGCCGAAAGAGACCCAGTACTTC
TRBD1,TRBJ1-5,once,TRBV5-5,CASRRTGSGQPQHF,TGTGCCAGCAGGAGGACAGGAAGCGGGCAGCCCCAGCATTTT
TRBD1,TRBJ2-7,NA,TRBV6-1,CAGKDRVTPEQYF,TGTGCCGGCAAAGACAGGGTAACTCCCGAGCAGTACTTC